This T cell receptor beta chain was captured by sequencing in a study of blood T cell repertoires in COVID-19. V trimming: 4 bases; J trimming: 0 bases; junction bases outside the gene matches: 10. The CDR3 has 19 residues. Germline CDR1 SGDLS, CDR2 YYNGEE. This clone appeared once. In the study's own analysis: It was from reference gene primer amplification that nucleated cell counts were estimated. Assay used: immunoSEQ multiplex PCR; TCRdb lists only in-frame clones, some missing. The V and J calls and clone size come from that table; D and trimming were worked out from the DNA. The top ten hold 8.5% to 10% of the sample, which has some 130,000 clones, around 83% seen once.

Material: peripheral blood. V gene TRBV9 combines with J gene TRBJ2-2; 12 nucleotides agree with TRBD2. This TCR derives from a man between 40 and 49 years old with active or convalescent COVID-19. CDR3 sequence reads: CASSPRLAGELSNTGELFF. CDR3 DNA: TGTGCCAGCAGCCCTCGACTAGCGGGGGAACTATCGAACACCGGGGAGCTGTTTTTT.